This T cell receptor beta chain was obtained from a study of persistence of HIV-infected CD4 T cells. This clone was observed a few times. No antigen is known for it. An overlapping HIV-1 Gag peptide pool stimulated these cells at approximately 1 ug/peptide/mL. Sorted nonresponding memory CD4+ T cells were CD40L-negative, CD69-negative, CD45RO-high. V was pared by 5 bases and J by 6 bases, with 10 bases between. The CDR3 has 12 amino acids. Germline values: CDR1 SEHNR, CDR2 FQNEAQ (reference sequence). Sequencing used immunoSEQ version 4 in survey mode. Each sample used up to roughly 1 ug genomic DNA diluted to around 10 ng/uL. The table came from immunoSEQ multiplex PCR; TCRdb's copy has only in-frame clones and leaves some out. The sample shows about 36,000 clones, about 83% of them seen only once.

The receptor was derived from an adult with HIV. The donor label of this sample is uncertain. The rearrangement joins TRBV7-9 to TRBJ1-1, with unresolved D. The sample in question was cultured CD4+ T cells from PBMCs, obtained from a patient who received antiretroviral therapy. The CDR3 sequence is CASSRRRAEAFF. The CDR3 DNA follows: TGTGCCAGCAGCCGGCGGCGCGCTGAAGCTTTCTTT.